This entry lists 10 T cell receptor beta chains sequenced from one sample in a study of control samples from healthy donors and cancer patients. The method was immunoSEQ multiplex PCR; TCRdb's version includes in-frame clones alone and lacks a portion of them. The sample carries fewer than 500,000 clones, roughly 90% recorded once. The specimen sequenced was PBMCs. The receptors here all came from a man aged 35 to 55 with head and neck cancer.

The J gene is TRBJ1-1, the V gene TRBV4-1, with D unresolved. The CDR3 is made up of 14 amino acids. The germline CDR1 and CDR2 sequences are MGHRA and YSYEKL. V was shortened by 0 bases and J by 5 bases, with 10 bases between the two germline ends. The CDR3 loop reads CASSQDPRGTEAFF. The CDR3 DNA reads TGCGCCAGCAGCCAAGATCCCCGAGGGACTGAAGCTTTCTTT.

This clone appeared a single time. J is TRBJ2-2 and V is TRBV12-3 or TRBV12-4, with a tentative D call TRBD1 (5 bases). The CDR3 extends over 13 amino acids. Trimming cost V 4 bases and J 6 bases, with 9 bases left between them. CDR3 DNA: TGTGCCAGCAGTTCCCAGGGTCCCGGGGAGCTGTTTTTT. It specifies CASSSQGPGELFF.

This chain connects TRBV7-3 to TRBJ2-1; D is uncertain. Germline-derived CDR1 and CDR2 are SGHTA and FQGTGA. Trimming cost V 3 bases and J 9 bases, with 9 bases left between them. The CDR3 consists of 12 residues. The CDR3 reads CASSFTNGEQFF. CDR3 nucleotides: TGTGCCAGCAGCTTTACGAACGGTGAGCAGTTCTTC.

The chain recombines TRBV28 with TRBJ2-1; 9 positions agree with TRBD1. The CDR3 spans 17 residues. V trimming: 7 bases; J trimming: 9 bases; junction bases outside the gene matches: 19. Germline CDR1 reads MDHEN; CDR2 reads SYDVKM. In nucleotides, the CDR3 is TGTGCCAGCACCTCTAATATTGGGACAGGGAGTTATGGTGAGCAGTTCTTC. It encodes CASTSNIGTGSYGEQFF.

The genes are TRBV30 and TRBJ2-5; 13 bases fit TRBD2. The CDR3 is 16 residues long. CDR1 and CDR2 (germline): GTSNPN, SVGIG (reference sequence). V was pared by 4 bases and J by 5 bases, with 10 bases of the junction left unmatched. This chain's CDR3 is CAWNKGLAGLGETQYF. CDR3 coding DNA: TGTGCCTGGAACAAGGGACTAGCGGGGTTAGGGGAGACCCAGTACTTC. Drawing the rest from reference TRBV30 and TRBJ2-5, the complete variable domain is SQTIHQWPATLVQPVGSPLSLECTVEGTSNPNLYWYRQAAGRGLQLLFYSVGIGQISSEVPQNLSASRPQDRQFILSSKKLLLSDSGFYLCAWNKGLAGLGETQYFGPGTRLLVL.

J is TRBJ2-7 and V is TRBV6-5; TRBD1 might be the D (6 bases). Between the trimmed V and J ends, which lost 2 bases and 2 bases, there was a span of 13 bases. There are 15 residues in the CDR3. Germline loops: CDR1 MNHEY, CDR2 SVGAGI. Here the CDR3 reads CASSYLRGIPYEQYF. In nucleotides, the CDR3 is TGTGCCAGCAGTTACCTTAGGGGGATACCCTACGAGCAGTACTTC.

The chain recombines TRBV24-1 with TRBJ2-2; a weak D match, TRBD2 (5 bases). There are 13 residues in the CDR3. The V and J ends lost 8 bases and 0 bases respectively, with 6 bases between them. Germline V lookup: CDR1 KGHDR, CDR2 SFDVKD. The CDR3, as DNA: TGTGCCACCACCGGGGCGAACACCGGGGAGCTGTTTTTT. It is translated as CATTGANTGELFF.

The chain recombines TRBV11-2 with TRBJ2-1; 9 bases map to TRBD2. This CDR3 is built from 19 residues. After removal of 1 base from V and 8 bases from J, the junction contained 18 bases not matched to a gene. Germline lookup yields CDR1 SGHAT and CDR2 FQNNGV. In nucleotides, the CDR3 is TGTGCCAGCAGCTTAGGCAGAGGAGGAGCGGGAGGAAACCAGCATGAGCAGTTCTTC. This gives the protein CASSLGRGGAGGNQHEQFF. Combining the CDR3 with reference TRBV11-2 and TRBJ2-1 gives the whole variable domain EAGVAQSPRYKIIEKRQSVAFWCNPISGHATLYWYQQILGQGPKLLIQFQNNGVVDDSQLPKDRFSAERLKGVDSTLKIQPAKLEDSAVYLCASSLGRGGAGGNQHEQFFGPGTRLTVL.

The V gene is TRBV7-3, the J gene TRBJ2-3; no reliable D call. V was clipped by 1 base and J by 2 bases, with 4 bases between them. In germline, CDR1 is SGHTA, CDR2 FQGTGA. The CDR3 totals 13 residues. As DNA, the CDR3 is TGTGCCAGCAGCTTAAGGATCACAGATACGCAGTATTTT. It encodes CASSLRITDTQYF.

The genes are TRBV6-5 and TRBJ2-5, with 11 bases that match TRBD2. Per the germline V gene, CDR1 is MNHEY and CDR2 is SVGAGI. CDR3 length: 14 amino acids. V shed 10 bases and J 2 bases; nucleotides not matched to a gene: 6. The CDR3 reads CATLAGESQETQYF. DNA for the CDR3: TGTGCCACACTAGCGGGAGAGTCGCAAGAGACCCAGTACTTC.